The sequence of this T cell receptor beta chain was determined in a study of blood T cells in healthy people across ages. Study outcomes and limitations: Underestimates were what the diversity estimates from one million T cells were considered to be.

A second about 7 to 11 cycle PCR used barcoded and J-beta primers. TCRdb independently ran MiXCR on the 5' RACE reads; one entry per CDR3 protein. The sample includes about 1.8 million distinct CDR3 sequences, roughly 50% of them seen just once. All donors came from Russia, were Caucasian and healthy, and spanned ages roughly 6 to 95. Details on this clonotype: No antigen is known for it.

The CDR3 extends over 14 amino acids. Per germline, CDR1 SGHTA and CDR2 FQGNSA. Trimming cost V 6 bases and J 2 bases, with 13 bases left between them. This sequence joins TRBV7-2 and TRBJ2-5, with a possible D match to TRBD1 (5 bases). The source material was blood. This TCR derives from a middle-aged woman in good health. The CDR3 reads CASRLRQNQETQYF. CDR3 coding DNA: TGTGCCAGCAGACTCAGACAGAATCAAGAGACCCAGTACTTC.